The sequence of this T cell receptor (beta chain) was determined in a study of neurological immune-mediated disorders. The cDNA was generated through 5'RACE incorporating 10-nucleotide random UMIs. TCRdb analysed the 5' RACE reads with MiXCR anew, one entry per CDR3 protein. The table has under 45,000 distinct CDR3 sequences, about 4.1% seen once; the top ten hold roughly 2%. With regard to this clonotype: Its target is not known.

Germline CDR1 is SGHRS and CDR2 is YFSETQ. The CDR3 has 13 amino acids. The V gene lost 4 bases and the J gene lost 4 bases, with 8 bases spanning the gap. Findings of the study overall: Patients with HTLV-1-associated myelopathy had the highest level of TCR clonal expansion, whereas patients with multiple sclerosis had the lowest level, falling beneath the level found in healthy controls.

The rearrangement uses TRBV5-1 and TRBJ2-2; D gene ambiguous. This TCR was recovered from a man aged 25 to 40 with multiple sclerosis. The sequenced material came from PBMCs. The CDR3 region is CASSDDITGELFF. CDR3 nucleotides: TGCGCCAGCAGCGATGACATCACCGGGGAGCTGTTTTTT.